This TCR beta chain was captured in a study of T cell repertoires in cytomegalovirus infection. Background on the study: Well-studied HLA-B-restricted CMV epitopes were used in the study alongside recently identified HLA-C-restricted ones. Matching HLA type, along with CMV infection, was indicated by public TCR beta signatures. Whole-study findings and limits: Predominance within the ex vivo response was attributable to HLA-C-restricted CMV-specific TCR beta clonotypes.

There are 15 residues in the CDR3. Germline lookup yields CDR1 SGHTA and CDR2 FQGNSA. From the reads, TCRdb called clonotypes with MiXCR, one entry per CDR3 protein. The sample lists under 450,000 distinct CDR3 sequences; approximately 35% were seen once. There are many counts of this clonotype. Its antigen is still unknown. At one end, the junction sequence differs from germline, possibly due to a read error. The sequence was collected from a human donor in good health (CMV status not recorded). Some clones in this sample may be carry-over from other donors' samples. The chain couples TRBV7-2 to TRBJ1-1, with no clear D. The sample consisted of cultured PBMCs, taken from culture after CMV antigen stimulation. The CDR3 is CASSSAGSMKTEAFF. The CDR3 bases are TGTGCCAGCAGCTCTGCCGGGTCCATGAAGACTGAAGCTTTCTTT.